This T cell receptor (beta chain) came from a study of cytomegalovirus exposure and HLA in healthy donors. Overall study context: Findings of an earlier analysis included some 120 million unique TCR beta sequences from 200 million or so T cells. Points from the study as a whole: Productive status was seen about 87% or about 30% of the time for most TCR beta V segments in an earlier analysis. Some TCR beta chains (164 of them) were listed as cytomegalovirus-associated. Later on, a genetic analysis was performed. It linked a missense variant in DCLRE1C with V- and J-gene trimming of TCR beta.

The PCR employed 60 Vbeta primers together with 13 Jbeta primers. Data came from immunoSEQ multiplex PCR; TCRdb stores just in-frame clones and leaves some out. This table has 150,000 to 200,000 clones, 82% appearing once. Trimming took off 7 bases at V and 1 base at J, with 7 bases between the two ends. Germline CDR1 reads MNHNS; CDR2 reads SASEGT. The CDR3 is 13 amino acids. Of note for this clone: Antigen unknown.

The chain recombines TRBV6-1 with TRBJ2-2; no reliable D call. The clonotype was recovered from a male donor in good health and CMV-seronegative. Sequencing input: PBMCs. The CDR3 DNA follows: TGTGCCAGCACAGGCTTGAACACCGGGGAGCTGTTTTTT. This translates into CASTGLNTGELFF.